This entry concerns a single TCR beta chain. Its specificity is not known. The sample is drawn from a study of T cells in Graves' hyperthyroidism and ophthalmopathy. Study-wide context: The initial diagnosis was the point when peripheral blood was collected, ahead of any treatment. Study findings and constraints: Ophthalmopathy onset followed model prediction by a median about six months. Peripheral blood also featured most of the thyroid clonotypes expanded above 0.001.

The CDR3 loop spans 18 amino acids. After removal of 5 bases from V and 1 base from J, the junction contained 14 bases not matched to a gene. Germline V gene data show CDR1 as SGHVS and CDR2 as FQNEAQ. Authors of the study amplified TCR beta CDR3 regions from RNA transcripts. HTBI primers were employed in a first-round RT-PCR of the TCR CDR3. TCRdb re-called the multiplex PCR reads with MiXCR, one entry per CDR3 protein. Among around 350,000 distinct CDR3 sequences, 17% were seen once, and the ten largest hold 30% to 35%. Newly diagnosed hyperthyroidism, duration under 2 months, in patients aged 18 to 65.

The material sequenced was blood. The sequence derives from a young woman with Graves' hyperthyroidism that later progressed to Graves' ophthalmopathy. This sequence joins TRBV7-8 and TRBJ2-3; 8 bases agree with TRBD1. CDR3 sequence: CASSPADREIFGTDTQYF. The CDR3 bases are TGTGCCAGCAGCCCGGCGGACAGGGAAATATTCGGCACAGATACGCAGTATTTT.